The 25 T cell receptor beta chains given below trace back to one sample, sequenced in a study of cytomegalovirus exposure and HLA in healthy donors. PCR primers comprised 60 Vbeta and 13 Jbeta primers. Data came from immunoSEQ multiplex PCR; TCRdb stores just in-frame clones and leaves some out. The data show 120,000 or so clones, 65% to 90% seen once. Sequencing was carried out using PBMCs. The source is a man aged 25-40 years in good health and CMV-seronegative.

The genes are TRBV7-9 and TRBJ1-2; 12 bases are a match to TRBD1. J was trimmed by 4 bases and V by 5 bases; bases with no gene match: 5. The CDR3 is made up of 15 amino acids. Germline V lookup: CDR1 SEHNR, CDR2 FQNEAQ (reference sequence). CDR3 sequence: CASSPGTGGRYGYTF. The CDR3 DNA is TGTGCCAGCAGCCCTGGGACAGGGGGCCGCTATGGCTACACCTTC.

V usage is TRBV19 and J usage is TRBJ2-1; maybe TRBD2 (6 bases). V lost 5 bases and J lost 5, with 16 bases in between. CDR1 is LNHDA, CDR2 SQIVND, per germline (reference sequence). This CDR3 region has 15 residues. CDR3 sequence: CASSGPGTEDNEQFF. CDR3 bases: TGTGCCAGTAGTGGGCCCGGGACTGAGGACAATGAGCAGTTCTTC.

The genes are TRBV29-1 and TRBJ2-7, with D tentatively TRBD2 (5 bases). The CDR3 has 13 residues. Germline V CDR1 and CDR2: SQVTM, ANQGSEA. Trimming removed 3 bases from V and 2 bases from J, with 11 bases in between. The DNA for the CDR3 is TGCAGCGTTGAGGAGGACTGGACCTACGAGCAGTACTTC. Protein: CSVEEDWTYEQYF.

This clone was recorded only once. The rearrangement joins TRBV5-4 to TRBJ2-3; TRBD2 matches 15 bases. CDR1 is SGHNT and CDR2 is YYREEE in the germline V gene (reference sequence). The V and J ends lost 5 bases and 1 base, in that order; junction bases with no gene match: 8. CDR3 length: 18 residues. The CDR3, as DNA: TGTGCCAGCAGTCGAGATGGACTAGCGGGAGGGGGCACAGATACGCAGTATTTT. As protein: CASSRDGLAGGGTDTQYF.

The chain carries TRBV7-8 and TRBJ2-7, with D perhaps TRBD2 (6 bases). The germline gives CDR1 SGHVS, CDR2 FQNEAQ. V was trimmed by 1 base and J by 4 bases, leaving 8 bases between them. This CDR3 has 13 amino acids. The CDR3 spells CASSLGGVYEQYF. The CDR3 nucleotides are TGTGCCAGCAGCTTAGGGGGGGTATACGAGCAGTACTTC.

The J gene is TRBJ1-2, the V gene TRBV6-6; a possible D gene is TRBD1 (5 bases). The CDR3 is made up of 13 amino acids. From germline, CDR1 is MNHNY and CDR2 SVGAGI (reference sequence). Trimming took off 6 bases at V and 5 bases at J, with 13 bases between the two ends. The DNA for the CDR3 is TGTGCCAGCAGCGGCGACAGCCTGTATGGCTACACCTTC. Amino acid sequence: CASSGDSLYGYTF.

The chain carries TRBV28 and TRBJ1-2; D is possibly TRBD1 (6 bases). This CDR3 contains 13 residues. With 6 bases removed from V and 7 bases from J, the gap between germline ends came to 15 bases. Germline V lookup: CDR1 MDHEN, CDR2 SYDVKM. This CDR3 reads CASSETGFTGYTF. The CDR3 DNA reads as TGTGCCAGCAGCGAAACAGGGTTCACTGGCTACACCTTC.

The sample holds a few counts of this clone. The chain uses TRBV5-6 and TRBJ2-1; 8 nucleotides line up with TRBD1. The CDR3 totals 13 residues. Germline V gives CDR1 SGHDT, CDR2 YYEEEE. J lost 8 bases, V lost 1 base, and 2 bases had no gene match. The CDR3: CASSLQGAYEQFF. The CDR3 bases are TGTGCCAGCAGCTTGCAGGGGGCATATGAGCAGTTCTTC.

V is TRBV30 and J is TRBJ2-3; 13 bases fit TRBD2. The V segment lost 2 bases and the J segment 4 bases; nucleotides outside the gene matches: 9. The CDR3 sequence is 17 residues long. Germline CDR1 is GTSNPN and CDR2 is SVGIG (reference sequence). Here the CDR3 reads CAWSNPGLAGFSDTQYF. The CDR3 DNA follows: TGTGCCTGGAGTAACCCGGGACTAGCGGGGTTCTCAGATACGCAGTATTTT.

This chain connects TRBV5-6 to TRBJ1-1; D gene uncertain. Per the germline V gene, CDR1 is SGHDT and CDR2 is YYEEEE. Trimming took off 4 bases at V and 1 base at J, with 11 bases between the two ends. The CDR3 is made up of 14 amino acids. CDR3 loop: CASSPEGANTEAFF. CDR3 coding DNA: TGTGCCAGCAGCCCAGAGGGCGCGAACACTGAAGCTTTCTTT. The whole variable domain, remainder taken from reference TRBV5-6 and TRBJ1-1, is DAGVTQSPTHLIKTRGQQVTLRCSPKSGHDTVSWYQQALGQGPQFIFQYYEEEERQRGNFPDRFSGHQFPNYSSELNVNALLLGDSALYLCASSPEGANTEAFFGQGTRLTVV.

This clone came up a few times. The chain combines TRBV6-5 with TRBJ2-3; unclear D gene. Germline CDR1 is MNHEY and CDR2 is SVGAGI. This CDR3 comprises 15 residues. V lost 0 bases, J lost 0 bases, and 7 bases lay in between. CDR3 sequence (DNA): TGTGCCAGCAGTTACTCGTGGGCAAGCACAGATACGCAGTATTTT. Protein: CASSYSWASTDTQYF.

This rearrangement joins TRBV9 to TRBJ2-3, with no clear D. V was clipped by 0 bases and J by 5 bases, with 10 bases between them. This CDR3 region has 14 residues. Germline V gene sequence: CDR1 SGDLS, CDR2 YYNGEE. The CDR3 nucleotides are TGTGCCAGCAGCGTAGATACTCACCTAGATACGCAGTATTTT. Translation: CASSVDTHLDTQYF.

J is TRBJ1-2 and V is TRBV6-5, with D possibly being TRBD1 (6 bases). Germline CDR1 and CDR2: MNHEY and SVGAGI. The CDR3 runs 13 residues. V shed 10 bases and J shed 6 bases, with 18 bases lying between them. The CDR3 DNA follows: TGTGCCACAACCCATCGGGACACCGATGGCTACACCTTC. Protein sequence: CATTHRDTDGYTF.

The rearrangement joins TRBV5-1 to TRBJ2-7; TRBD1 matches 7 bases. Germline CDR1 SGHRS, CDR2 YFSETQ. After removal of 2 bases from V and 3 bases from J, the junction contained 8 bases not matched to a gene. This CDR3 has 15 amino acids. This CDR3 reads CASSFSTGIGYEQYF. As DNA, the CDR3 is TGCGCCAGCAGCTTTTCGACAGGGATCGGCTACGAGCAGTACTTC.

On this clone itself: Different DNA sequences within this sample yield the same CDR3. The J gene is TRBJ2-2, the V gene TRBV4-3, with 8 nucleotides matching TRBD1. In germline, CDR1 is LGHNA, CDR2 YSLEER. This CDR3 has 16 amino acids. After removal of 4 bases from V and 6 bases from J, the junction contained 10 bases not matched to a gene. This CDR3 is CASSRLRAQGAGELFF. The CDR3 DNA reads TGCGCCAGCAGCCGGTTAAGGGCACAGGGGGCCGGGGAGCTGTTTTTT.

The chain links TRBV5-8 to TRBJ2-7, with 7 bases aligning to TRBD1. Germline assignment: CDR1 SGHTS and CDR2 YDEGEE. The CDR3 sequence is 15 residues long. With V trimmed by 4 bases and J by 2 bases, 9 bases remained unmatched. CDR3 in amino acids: CASSPGQLKPYEQYF. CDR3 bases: TGTGCCAGCAGCCCGGGACAGCTGAAGCCCTACGAGCAGTACTTC.

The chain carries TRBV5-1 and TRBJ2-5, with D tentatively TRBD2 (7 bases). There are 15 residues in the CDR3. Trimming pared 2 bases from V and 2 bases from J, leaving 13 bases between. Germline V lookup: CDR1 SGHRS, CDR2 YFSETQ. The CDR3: CASSLGGGLQETQYF. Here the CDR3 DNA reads TGCGCCAGCAGCTTAGGGGGGGGGCTTCAAGAGACCCAGTACTTC.

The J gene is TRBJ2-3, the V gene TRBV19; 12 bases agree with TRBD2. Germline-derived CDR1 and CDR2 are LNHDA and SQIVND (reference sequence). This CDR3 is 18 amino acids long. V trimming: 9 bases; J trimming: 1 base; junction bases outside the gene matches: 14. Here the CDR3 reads CASLPTSGGHTRTDTQYF. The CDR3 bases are TGTGCCAGCCTACCGACTAGCGGGGGACATACCCGCACAGATACGCAGTATTTT. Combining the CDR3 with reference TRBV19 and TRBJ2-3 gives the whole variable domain DGGITQSPKYLFRKEGQNVTLSCEQNLNHDAMYWYRQDPGQGLRLIYYSQIVNDFQKGDIAEGYSVSREKKESFPLTVTSAQKNPTAFYLCASLPTSGGHTRTDTQYFGPGTRLTVL.

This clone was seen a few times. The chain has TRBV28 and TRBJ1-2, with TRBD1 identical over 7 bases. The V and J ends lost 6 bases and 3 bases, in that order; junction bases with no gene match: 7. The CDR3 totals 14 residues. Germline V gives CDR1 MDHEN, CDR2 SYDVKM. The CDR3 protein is CASSRQGLDYGYTF. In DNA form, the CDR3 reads TGTGCCAGCAGCAGACAGGGTTTGGACTATGGCTACACCTTC.

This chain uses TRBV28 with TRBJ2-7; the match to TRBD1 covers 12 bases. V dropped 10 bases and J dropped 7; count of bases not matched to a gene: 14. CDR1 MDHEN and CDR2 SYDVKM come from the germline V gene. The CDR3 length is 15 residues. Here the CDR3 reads CATHAPGQGAWEQYF. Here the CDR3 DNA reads TGTGCCACCCATGCTCCGGGACAGGGGGCATGGGAGCAGTACTTC.

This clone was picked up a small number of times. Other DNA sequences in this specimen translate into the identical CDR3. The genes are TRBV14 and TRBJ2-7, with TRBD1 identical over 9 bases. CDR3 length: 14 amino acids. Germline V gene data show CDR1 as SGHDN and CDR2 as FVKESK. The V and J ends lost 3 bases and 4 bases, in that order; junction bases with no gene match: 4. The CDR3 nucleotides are TGTGCCAGCAGCCAGGCCGGGACAGGGTACGAGCAGTACTTC. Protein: CASSQAGTGYEQYF.

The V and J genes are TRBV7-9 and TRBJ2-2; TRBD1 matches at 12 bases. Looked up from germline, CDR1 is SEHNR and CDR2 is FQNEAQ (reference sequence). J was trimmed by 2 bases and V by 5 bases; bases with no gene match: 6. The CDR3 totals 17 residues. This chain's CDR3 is CASSRKGTGGNTGELFF. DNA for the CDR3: TGTGCCAGCAGCCGAAAGGGGACAGGGGGCAACACCGGGGAGCTGTTTTTT.

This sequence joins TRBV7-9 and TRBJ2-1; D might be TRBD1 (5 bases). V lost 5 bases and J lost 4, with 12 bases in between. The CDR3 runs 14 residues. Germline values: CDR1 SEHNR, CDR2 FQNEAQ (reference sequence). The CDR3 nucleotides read TGTGCCAGCAGCCCGAGTCACAGGTACAATGAGCAGTTCTTC. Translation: CASSPSHRYNEQFF.

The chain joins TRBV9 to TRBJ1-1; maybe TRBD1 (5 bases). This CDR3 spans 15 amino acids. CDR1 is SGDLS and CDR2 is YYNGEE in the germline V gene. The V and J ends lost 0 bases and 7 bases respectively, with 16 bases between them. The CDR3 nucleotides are TGTGCCAGCAGCGTAGCAGCCGGGGTGGGGGGTGAAGCTTTCTTT. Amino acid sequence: CASSVAAGVGGEAFF.

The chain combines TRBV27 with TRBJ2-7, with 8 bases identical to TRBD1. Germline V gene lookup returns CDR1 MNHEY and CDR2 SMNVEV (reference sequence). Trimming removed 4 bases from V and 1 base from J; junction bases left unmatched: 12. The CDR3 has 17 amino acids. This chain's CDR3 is CASSSPPTGVPSYEQYF. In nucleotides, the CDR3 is TGTGCCAGCAGTTCCCCCCCGACAGGGGTTCCGTCCTACGAGCAGTACTTC.